This record covers a single T cell receptor beta chain. CDR3 length: 17 amino acids. CDR1 and CDR2 (germline): LGHDT, YNNKEL (reference sequence). The V gene end was trimmed by 4 bases and the J gene end by 3 bases; junction bases not matched to a gene: 10. This record comes from a study of blood T cell repertoires in COVID-19. Study background: Samples representing acute and convalescent COVID-19 were sourced from the United States, Italy and Spain. The analysed material was cDNA or gDNA that came from T cells, B-cell-depleted T cells, or PBMCs.

Method: immunoSEQ multiplex PCR; TCRdb's copy keeps in-frame clones and lacks some. The sample holds approximately 40,000 clones, about 86% seen once. Sequenced material: peripheral blood. The rearrangement uses TRBV3-1 (or the pseudogene TRBV3-2) and TRBJ2-5; 11 nucleotides match TRBD2. The source of this sequence is a man aged 35-49 years with COVID-19, enrolled during active disease. CDR3 in amino acids: CASSRDIGTSGEETQYF. In DNA form, the CDR3 reads TGTGCCAGCAGCCGGGACATAGGGACTAGCGGTGAAGAGACCCAGTACTTC.